This record looks at one TCR beta chain sequence and its context. The data were taken from a study of T cell changes during pregnancy in multiple sclerosis. This CDR3 region has 13 residues. V was pared by 1 base and J by 3 bases, with 7 bases between. Germline CDR1 reads SGHNT; CDR2 reads YYREEE (reference sequence). Using immunoSEQ multiplex PCR, the repertoire was profiled, and TCRdb retains in-frame clones only, with some absent. The table shows about 74,000 clones, with roughly nine tenths occurring only once. This receptor was obtained from a female donor with multiple sclerosis, enrolled in a pregnancy study. Specimen: peripheral blood, collected before pregnancy. V usage is TRBV5-4 and J usage is TRBJ2-5; the D gene is possibly TRBD2 (6 bases). CDR3 amino acids: CASSLPGEETQYF. CDR3 bases: TGTGCCAGCAGCTTGCCGGGGGAAGAGACCCAGTACTTC.